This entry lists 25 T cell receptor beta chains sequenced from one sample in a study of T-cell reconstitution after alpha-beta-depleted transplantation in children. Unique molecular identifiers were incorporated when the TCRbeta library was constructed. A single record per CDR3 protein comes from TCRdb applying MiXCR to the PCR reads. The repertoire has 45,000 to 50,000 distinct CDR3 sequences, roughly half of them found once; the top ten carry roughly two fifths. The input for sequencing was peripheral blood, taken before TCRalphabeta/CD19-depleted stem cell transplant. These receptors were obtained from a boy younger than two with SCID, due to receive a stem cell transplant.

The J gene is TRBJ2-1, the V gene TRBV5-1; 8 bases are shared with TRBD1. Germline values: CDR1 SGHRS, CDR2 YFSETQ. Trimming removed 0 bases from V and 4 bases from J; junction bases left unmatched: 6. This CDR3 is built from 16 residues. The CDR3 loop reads CASSLGAGGLYNEQFF. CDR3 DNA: TGCGCCAGCAGCTTGGGGGCAGGGGGCTTATACAATGAGCAGTTCTTC.

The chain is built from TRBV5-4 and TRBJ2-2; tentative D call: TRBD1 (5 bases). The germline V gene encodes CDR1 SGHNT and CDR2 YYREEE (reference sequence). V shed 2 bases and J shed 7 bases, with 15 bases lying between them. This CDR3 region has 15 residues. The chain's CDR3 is CASSLKTGANGELFF. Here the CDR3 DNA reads TGTGCCAGCAGCTTAAAAACAGGCGCGAACGGGGAGCTGTTTTTT.

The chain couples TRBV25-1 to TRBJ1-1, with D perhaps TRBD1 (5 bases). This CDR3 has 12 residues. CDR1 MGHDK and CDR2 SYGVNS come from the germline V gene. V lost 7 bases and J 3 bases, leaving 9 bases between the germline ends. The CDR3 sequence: CASTRVDTEAFF. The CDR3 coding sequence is TGTGCCAGCACCAGGGTTGACACTGAAGCTTTCTTT.

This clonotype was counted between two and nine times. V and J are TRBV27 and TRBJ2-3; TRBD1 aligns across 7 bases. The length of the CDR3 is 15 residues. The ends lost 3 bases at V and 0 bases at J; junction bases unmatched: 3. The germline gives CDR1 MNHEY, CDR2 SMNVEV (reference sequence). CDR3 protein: CASSFRGQSTDTQYF. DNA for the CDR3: TGTGCCAGCAGTTTTAGGGGACAGAGCACAGATACGCAGTATTTT.

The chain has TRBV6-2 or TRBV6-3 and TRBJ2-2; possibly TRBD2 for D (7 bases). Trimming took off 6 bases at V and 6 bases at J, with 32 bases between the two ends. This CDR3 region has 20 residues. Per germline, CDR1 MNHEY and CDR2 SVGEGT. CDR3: CASRGRGGLRRDKDAGELFF. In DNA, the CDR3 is TGTGCCAGCAGGGGGAGGGGAGGGTTGCGTCGGGACAAGGACGCCGGGGAGCTGTTTTTT.

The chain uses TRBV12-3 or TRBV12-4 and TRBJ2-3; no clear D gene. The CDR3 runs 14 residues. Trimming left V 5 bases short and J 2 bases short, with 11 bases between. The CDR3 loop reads CASSPDWNTDTQYF. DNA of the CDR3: TGTGCCAGCAGTCCCGACTGGAACACAGATACGCAGTATTTT.

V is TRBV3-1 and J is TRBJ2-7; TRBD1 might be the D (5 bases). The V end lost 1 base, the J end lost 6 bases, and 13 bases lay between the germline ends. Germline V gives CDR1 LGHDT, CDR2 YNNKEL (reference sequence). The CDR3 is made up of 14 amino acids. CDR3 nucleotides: TGTGCCAGCAGCCAAGTCTGGGGCTCCGGCGAGCAGTACTTC. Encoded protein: CASSQVWGSGEQYF.

CDR3 residues: CASSLQTDTQYF. CDR3 bases: TGTGCCAGCAGCCTGCAAACAGATACGCAGTATTTT. The rearrangement joins TRBV7-2 to TRBJ2-3; no clear D gene. V was trimmed by 5 bases and J by 3 bases, leaving 6 bases between them. The CDR3 has 12 residues. Germline CDR1 SGHTA, CDR2 FQGNSA.

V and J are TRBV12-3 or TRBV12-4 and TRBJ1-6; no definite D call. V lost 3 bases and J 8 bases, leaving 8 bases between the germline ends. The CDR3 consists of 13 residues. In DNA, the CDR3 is TGTGCCAGCAGTTTGGTCACAGATTCACCCCTCCACTTT. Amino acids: CASSLVTDSPLHF.

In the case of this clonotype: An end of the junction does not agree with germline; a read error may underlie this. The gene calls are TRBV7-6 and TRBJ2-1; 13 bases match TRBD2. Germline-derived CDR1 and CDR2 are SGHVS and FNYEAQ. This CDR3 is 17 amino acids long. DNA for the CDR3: TGTGCCAGCAGTTACGGGACTAGCGGGGTCTCCGACAATGAGCAGTTCTTC. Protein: CASSYGTSGVSDNEQFF.

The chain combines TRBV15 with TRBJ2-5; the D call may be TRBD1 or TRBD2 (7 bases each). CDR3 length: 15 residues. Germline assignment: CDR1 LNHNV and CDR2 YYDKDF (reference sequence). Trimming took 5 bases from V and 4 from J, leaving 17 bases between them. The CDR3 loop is CATSDSQGGGETQYF. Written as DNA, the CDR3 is TGTGCCACCAGCGACTCCCAGGGGGGGGGAGAGACCCAGTACTTC. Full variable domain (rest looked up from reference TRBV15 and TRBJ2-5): DAMVIQNPRYQVTQFGKPVTLSCSQTLNHNVMYWYQQKSSQAPKLLFHYYDKDFNNEADTPDNFQSRRPNTSFCFLDIRSPGLGDTAMYLCATSDSQGGGETQYFGPGTRLLVL.

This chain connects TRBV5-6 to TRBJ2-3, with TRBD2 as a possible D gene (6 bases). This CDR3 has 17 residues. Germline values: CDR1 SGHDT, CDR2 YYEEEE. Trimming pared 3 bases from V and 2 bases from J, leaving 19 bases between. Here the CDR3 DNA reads TGTGCCAGCAGCTGGGGACTCCAAACGGGCTCCACAGATACGCAGTATTTT. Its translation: CASSWGLQTGSTDTQYF.

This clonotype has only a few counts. The CDR3 DNA sequence: TGTGCCAGTAGTATAGGCCCCCCTAGCGGGGGCCAAAACATTCAGTACTTC. Amino acid sequence: CASSIGPPSGGQNIQYF. V gene TRBV19 combines with J gene TRBJ2-4, with 10 bases aligning to TRBD2. Trimming took 1 base from V and 5 from J; bases not matched to a gene: 8. Germline-derived CDR1 and CDR2 are LNHDA and SQIVND (reference sequence). CDR3 length equals 17 residues.

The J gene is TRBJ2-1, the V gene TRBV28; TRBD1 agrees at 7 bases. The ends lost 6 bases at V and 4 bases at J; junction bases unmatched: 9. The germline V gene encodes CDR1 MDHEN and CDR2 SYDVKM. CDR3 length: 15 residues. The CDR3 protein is CASRPPGQTYNEQFF. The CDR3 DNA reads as TGTGCCAGCAGACCTCCGGGACAGACATACAATGAGCAGTTCTTC.

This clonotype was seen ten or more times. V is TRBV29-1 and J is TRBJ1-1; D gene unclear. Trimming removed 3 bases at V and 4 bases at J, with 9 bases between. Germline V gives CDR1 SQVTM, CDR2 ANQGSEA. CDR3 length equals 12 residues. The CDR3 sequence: CSVDRPGTEAFF. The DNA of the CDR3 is TGCAGCGTTGACCGCCCTGGCACTGAAGCTTTCTTT.

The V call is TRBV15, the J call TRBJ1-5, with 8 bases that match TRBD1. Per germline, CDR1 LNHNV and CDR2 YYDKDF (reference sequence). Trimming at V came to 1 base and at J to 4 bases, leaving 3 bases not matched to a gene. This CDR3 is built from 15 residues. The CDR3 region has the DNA TGTGCCACCAGCAGAGCCACAGGGGGGAATCAGCCCCAGCATTTT. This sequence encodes CATSRATGGNQPQHF.

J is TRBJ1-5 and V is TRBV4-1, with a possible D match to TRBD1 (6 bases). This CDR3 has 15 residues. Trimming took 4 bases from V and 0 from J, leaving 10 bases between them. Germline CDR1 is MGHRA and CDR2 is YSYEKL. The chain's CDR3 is CASSRGTYSNQPQHF. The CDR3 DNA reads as TGCGCCAGCAGCCGTGGGACATATAGCAATCAGCCCCAGCATTTT.

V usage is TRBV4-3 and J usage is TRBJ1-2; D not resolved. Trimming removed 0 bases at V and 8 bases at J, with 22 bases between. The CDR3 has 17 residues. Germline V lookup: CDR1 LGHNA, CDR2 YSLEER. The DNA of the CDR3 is TGCGCCAGCAGCCAAGATCAAGCTGAGGGTATCACGGAGGGCTACACCTTC. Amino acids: CASSQDQAEGITEGYTF.

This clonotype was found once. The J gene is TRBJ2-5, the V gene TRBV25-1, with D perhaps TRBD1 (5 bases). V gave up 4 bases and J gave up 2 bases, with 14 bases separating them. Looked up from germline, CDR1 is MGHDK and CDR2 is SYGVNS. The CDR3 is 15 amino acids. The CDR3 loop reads CASSGAWTKQETQYF. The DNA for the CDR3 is TGTGCCAGCAGTGGAGCCTGGACAAAACAAGAGACCCAGTACTTC.

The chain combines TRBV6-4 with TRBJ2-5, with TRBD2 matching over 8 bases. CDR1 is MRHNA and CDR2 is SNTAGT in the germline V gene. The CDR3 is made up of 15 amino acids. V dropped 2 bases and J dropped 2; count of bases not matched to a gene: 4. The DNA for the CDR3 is TGTGCCAGCAGTGACGTTGCGGGGGGACAAGAGACCCAGTACTTC. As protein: CASSDVAGGQETQYF.

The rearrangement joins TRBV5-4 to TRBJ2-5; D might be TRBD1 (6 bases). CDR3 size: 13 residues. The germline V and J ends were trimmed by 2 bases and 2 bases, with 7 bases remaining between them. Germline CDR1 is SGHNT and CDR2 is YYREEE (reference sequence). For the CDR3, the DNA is TGTGCCAGCAGCTTTCAGGGGCAAGAGACCCAGTACTTC. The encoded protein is CASSFQGQETQYF.

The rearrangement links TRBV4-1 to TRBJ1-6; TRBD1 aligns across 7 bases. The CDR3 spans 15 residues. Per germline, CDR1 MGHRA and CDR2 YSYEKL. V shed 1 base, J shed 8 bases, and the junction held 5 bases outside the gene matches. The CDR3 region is CASSQVTGDDSPLHF. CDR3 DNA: TGCGCCAGCAGCCAAGTAACAGGGGATGATTCACCCCTCCACTTT.

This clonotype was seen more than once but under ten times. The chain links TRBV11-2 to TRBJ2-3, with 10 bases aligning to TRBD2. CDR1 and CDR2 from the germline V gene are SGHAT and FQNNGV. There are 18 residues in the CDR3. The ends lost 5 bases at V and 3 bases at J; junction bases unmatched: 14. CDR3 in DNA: TGTGCCAGCAGCGAAAATGACCCAGCGGGGGGGCCTACAGATACGCAGTATTTT. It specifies CASSENDPAGGPTDTQYF.

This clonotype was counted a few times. The CDR3 region has the DNA TGTGCCAGCAGCACCCCCGGGACAGCGAATTCACCCCTCCACTTT. Its translation: CASSTPGTANSPLHF. The chain couples TRBV7-2 to TRBJ1-6; 7 bases are shared with TRBD1. Germline CDR1 is SGHTA and CDR2 is FQGNSA. The length of the CDR3 is 15 residues. J gave up 7 bases and V 5 bases, and 8 bases lay outside the gene matches.

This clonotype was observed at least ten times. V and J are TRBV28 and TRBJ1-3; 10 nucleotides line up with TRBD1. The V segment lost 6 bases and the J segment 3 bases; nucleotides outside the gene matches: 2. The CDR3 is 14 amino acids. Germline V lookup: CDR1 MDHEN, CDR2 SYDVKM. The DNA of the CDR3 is TGTGCCAGCAGGACAGGGGGCGTTGGAAACACCATATATTTT. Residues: CASRTGGVGNTIYF.